Listed below are T cell receptor beta chains from one sample, sequenced in a study of shared clonotypes between healthy human individuals. Profiling relied on immunoSEQ multiplex PCR, and the TCRdb table lists in-frame clones only, not all of them. The sample consists of 850,000 to 1,200,000 clones, roughly 75% of them appearing once. The sequenced material came from memory CD4+ T cells sorted from blood. The source is a man aged 18 to 30 in good health. CDR3s include the opening cysteine and the closing phenylalanine or tryptophan. The order of the fields is D gene, clone size, V gene, CDR3 length, J gene, CDR3 protein, CDR3 DNA. The D gene is left open where the match is weak. Rows give clone size only sometimes, using once, few, many, or a class for an expanded clone.

d_gene: TRBD2; abundance: NA; v_gene: TRBV5-4; len: 16; j_gene: TRBJ2-3; CDR3aa: CASRRGLAGEADTQYF; CDR3nt: TGTGCCAGCAGACGTGGACTAGCGGGTGAGGCAGATACGCAGTATTTT
d_gene: TRBD2; abundance: NA; v_gene: TRBV7-2; len: 15; j_gene: TRBJ2-5; CDR3aa: CASSLLAGAQETQYF; CDR3nt: TGTGCCAGCAGCTTACTAGCGGGAGCCCAAGAGACCCAGTACTTC
d_gene: NA; abundance: NA; v_gene: TRBV6-1; len: 14; j_gene: TRBJ1-2; CDR3aa: CASTNTGLGYGYTF; CDR3nt: TGTGCCAGCACTAATACGGGCTTGGGCTATGGCTACACCTTC
d_gene: NA; abundance: NA; v_gene: TRBV9; len: 14; j_gene: TRBJ2-2; CDR3aa: CASSPLMDTGELFF; CDR3nt: TGTGCCAGCAGCCCCCTAATGGACACCGGGGAGCTGTTTTTT
d_gene: NA; abundance: many; v_gene: TRBV6-1; len: 13; j_gene: TRBJ1-5; CDR3aa: CASSDGGVQPQHF; CDR3nt: TGTGCCAGCAGTGATGGAGGGGTTCAGCCCCAGCATTTT
d_gene: NA; abundance: NA; v_gene: TRBV5-1; len: 14; j_gene: TRBJ2-2; CDR3aa: CASRRESNTGELFF; CDR3nt: TGCGCCAGCAGACGGGAGTCGAACACCGGGGAGCTGTTTTTT
d_gene: NA; abundance: once; v_gene: TRBV13; len: 14; j_gene: TRBJ1-1; CDR3aa: CASSLLEGSTEAFF; CDR3nt: TGTGCCAGCAGCTTGCTCGAGGGGAGCACTGAAGCTTTCTTT
d_gene: TRBD1; abundance: many; v_gene: TRBV7-2; len: 15; j_gene: TRBJ2-1; CDR3aa: CASSHDRGRVNEQFF; CDR3nt: TGTGCCAGCAGCCACGACAGGGGGCGAGTAAATGAGCAGTTCTTC
d_gene: NA; abundance: NA; v_gene: TRBV7-3; len: 15; j_gene: TRBJ2-3; CDR3aa: CASSLQGRDTDTQYF; CDR3nt: TGTGCCAGCAGCTTACAGGGAAGGGACACAGATACGCAGTATTTT
d_gene: TRBD2; abundance: NA; v_gene: TRBV19; len: 15; j_gene: TRBJ2-5; CDR3aa: CASSRGLAGVQTQYF; CDR3nt: TGTGCCAGTAGTAGGGGACTAGCGGGGGTACAGACCCAGTACTTC
d_gene: NA; abundance: NA; v_gene: TRBV5-4; len: 16; j_gene: TRBJ1-6; CDR3aa: CASSLAPPGGVSPLHF; CDR3nt: TGTGCCAGCAGCTTGGCCCCCCCGGGTGGGGTTTCACCCCTCCACTTT
d_gene: TRBD1; abundance: NA; v_gene: TRBV30; len: 13; j_gene: TRBJ2-7; CDR3aa: CAWRATGGGEQYF; CDR3nt: TGTGCCTGGAGAGCGACAGGGGGCGGCGAGCAGTACTTC
d_gene: TRBD1; abundance: NA; v_gene: TRBV7-2; len: 16; j_gene: TRBJ1-6; CDR3aa: CASSLRQGAENSPLHF; CDR3nt: TGTGCCAGCAGCTTGAGGCAGGGGGCGGAAAATTCACCCCTCCACTTT
d_gene: NA; abundance: NA; v_gene: TRBV13; len: 16; j_gene: TRBJ1-1; CDR3aa: CASSLSYRDLNTEAFF; CDR3nt: TGTGCCAGCAGCTTAAGCTACAGGGATTTGAACACTGAAGCTTTCTTT
d_gene: TRBD2; abundance: NA; v_gene: TRBV10-3; len: 14; j_gene: TRBJ2-1; CDR3aa: CAIRSSGGYNEQFF; CDR3nt: TGTGCCATCAGAAGTAGCGGGGGATACAATGAGCAGTTCTTC
d_gene: NA; abundance: few; v_gene: TRBV29-1; len: 13; j_gene: TRBJ1-6; CDR3aa: CSVRAENNSPLHF; CDR3nt: TGCAGCGTGCGGGCAGAAAATAATTCACCCCTCCACTTT
d_gene: NA; abundance: few; v_gene: TRBV30; len: 14; j_gene: TRBJ2-7; CDR3aa: CAWSGRDGLYEQYF; CDR3nt: TGTGCCTGGAGTGGAAGGGACGGCCTCTACGAGCAGTACTTC
d_gene: NA; abundance: NA; v_gene: TRBV15; len: 15; j_gene: TRBJ1-2; CDR3aa: CATSRDEGSNYGYTF; CDR3nt: TGTGCCACCAGCAGAGATGAAGGTTCTAACTATGGCTACACCTTC
d_gene: NA; abundance: NA; v_gene: TRBV18; len: 13; j_gene: TRBJ1-2; CDR3aa: CASSPPVGESYTF; CDR3nt: TGTGCCAGCTCACCACCGGTGGGGGAGAGCTACACCTTC
d_gene: NA; abundance: NA; v_gene: TRBV28; len: 15; j_gene: TRBJ1-6; CDR3aa: CASIPFGAGKSPLHF; CDR3nt: TGTGCCAGCATCCCTTTCGGGGCGGGAAAGTCACCCCTCCACTTT
d_gene: TRBD2; abundance: NA; v_gene: TRBV7-9; len: 13; j_gene: TRBJ2-3; CDR3aa: CASSRGVGDTQYF; CDR3nt: TGTGCCAGCAGCCGGGGGGTAGGAGATACGCAGTATTTT
d_gene: NA; abundance: NA; v_gene: TRBV6-6; len: 15; j_gene: TRBJ1-5; CDR3aa: CAGARTGHSNQPQHF; CDR3nt: TGTGCCGGAGCCCGGACGGGACATAGCAATCAGCCCCAGCATTTT
d_gene: NA; abundance: few; v_gene: TRBV6-1; len: 14; j_gene: TRBJ1-1; CDR3aa: CASNPGRMNTEAFF; CDR3nt: TGTGCCAGCAACCCTGGACGGATGAACACTGAAGCTTTCTTT
d_gene: TRBD1; abundance: NA; v_gene: TRBV5-1; len: 15; j_gene: TRBJ2-6; CDR3aa: CASSLTGTGANVLTF; CDR3nt: TGCGCCAGCAGCCTGACAGGGACCGGGGCCAACGTCCTGACTTTC
d_gene: NA; abundance: NA; v_gene: TRBV9; len: 15; j_gene: TRBJ1-4; CDR3aa: CASSVDYGVSEKLFF; CDR3nt: TGTGCCAGCAGCGTAGATTATGGAGTCAGTGAAAAACTGTTTTTT
d_gene: NA; abundance: NA; v_gene: TRBV18; len: 13; j_gene: TRBJ1-1; CDR3aa: CASSPQGRNEAFF; CDR3nt: TGTGCCAGCTCACCACAGGGCCGAAATGAAGCTTTCTTT
d_gene: NA; abundance: NA; v_gene: TRBV5-1; len: 15; j_gene: TRBJ1-3; CDR3aa: CASSLAPISGNTIYF; CDR3nt: TGCGCCAGCAGCTTGGCACCTATCTCTGGAAACACCATATATTTT